These 29 T cell receptor beta chains originate from one sample sequenced in a study of regulatory T cells in long-lasting Graves disease (dated by TCRdb to the early 2020s). The time point tag for this specimen amounts to: newly diagnosed GD, antithyroid drugs for less than 3 months. RNA was extracted from PBMCs in TRIzol for both TCR sequencing and RNA sequencing. Libraries came from multiplex PCR. TCRdb names Illumina HiSeq 4000 as the instrument used. To build TCR beta libraries, CDR3 regions were amplified by Arm-PCR using iRepertoire HTBI primers. TCRdb redid the processing of the public reads, applying fastp at Q25 and MiXCR, and retained in-frame beta chains. Under each unique CDR3 protein, matching rows form one entry showing the most common genes and DNA. This sample lists about 620,000 distinct CDR3 sequences; 16% were detected once. 15% to 20% of the sample lies in the top ten. This same sample was also taken into another study, of T cells in Graves' hyperthyroidism and ophthalmopathy.

The input for sequencing was peripheral blood mononuclear cells (PBMCs), taken at new diagnosis, from a patient treated with antithyroid drugs. These receptors came from a woman in her twenties or thirties with Graves disease. Donor details come from another sample of the same person, matched by shared clones.

The chain has TRBV19 and TRBJ1-2; a weak D match, TRBD1 (6 bases). The CDR3 runs 15 residues. The V end was cut by 6 bases, the J end by 8 bases, with 22 bases between. Germline lookup yields CDR1 LNHDA and CDR2 SQIVND (reference sequence). CDR3 loop: CASSPRTERASGYTF. The CDR3 nucleotides are TGTGCCAGTAGCCCTCGGACAGAACGGGCCTCGGGCTACACCTTC.

The chain uses TRBV29-1 and TRBJ1-5; 7 positions agree with TRBD1. The CDR3 loop spans 13 amino acids. J was trimmed by 2 bases and V by 7 bases; bases with no gene match: 5. The germline gives CDR1 SQVTM, CDR2 ANQGSEA. CDR3 bases: TGCAGCGCCAGACAGGGTCGCAATCAGCCCCAGCATTTT. This gives the protein CSARQGRNQPQHF.

V gene TRBV5-1 combines with J gene TRBJ2-2, with 10 positions matching TRBD1. Germline trimming cut 3 bases from V and 3 bases from J; bases unmatched to any gene: 5. Germline CDR1 and CDR2: SGHRS and YFSETQ. CDR3 length: 16 residues. In DNA form, the CDR3 reads TGCGCCAGCAGCTGGGTCGGGACAGGGGACACCGGGGAGCTGTTTTTT. Its protein is CASSWVGTGDTGELFF.

This clonotype was seen ten or more times. The rearrangement uses TRBV6-5 and TRBJ1-2, with D perhaps TRBD1 (5 bases). There are 13 residues in the CDR3. CDR1 and CDR2 (germline): MNHEY, SVGAGI. V was cut by 2 bases and J by 6 bases, with 10 bases left in between. CDR3 sequence: CASSYLGQDGYTF. CDR3 nucleotides: TGTGCCAGCAGTTACCTCGGACAAGATGGCTACACCTTC.

At least ten counts were recorded for this clonotype. The chain has TRBV28 and TRBJ2-7; no clear D gene. The V and J ends lost 3 bases and 1 base respectively, with 4 bases between them. This CDR3 is 12 amino acids long. Germline V gives CDR1 MDHEN, CDR2 SYDVKM. The CDR3 region is CASSFTSYEQYF. The CDR3 DNA is TGTGCCAGCAGTTTTACATCCTACGAGCAGTACTTC.

The rearrangement links TRBV20-1 to TRBJ2-7; 7 nucleotides match TRBD2. CDR3 length equals 13 residues. V shed 6 bases and J 2 bases; nucleotides not matched to a gene: 7. Germline V CDR1 and CDR2: DFQATT, SNEGSKA (reference sequence). CDR3 in DNA: TGCAGTGCCCCTGGGAGGGGTGCCTACGAGCAGTACTTC. Translated, it gives CSAPGRGAYEQYF.

This clonotype was seen at least ten times. This sequence joins TRBV19 and TRBJ2-5; possible D gene TRBD2, 5 bases. The V and J ends lost 2 bases and 2 bases respectively, with 12 bases between them. This CDR3 is 15 amino acids long. Germline V gene data show CDR1 as LNHDA and CDR2 as SQIVND (reference sequence). The CDR3 DNA follows: TGTGCCAGTAGTATAAGTCAGACGGGGCAAGAGACCCAGTACTTC. The encoded protein is CASSISQTGQETQYF.

The chain combines TRBV20-1 with TRBJ2-5; TRBD1 matches at 7 bases. J was trimmed by 5 bases and V by 5 bases; bases with no gene match: 8. Germline CDR1 reads DFQATT; CDR2 reads SNEGSKA (reference sequence). The CDR3 sequence is 13 residues long. CDR3 amino acids: CSAQRTGAETQYF. Written as DNA, the CDR3 is TGCAGTGCTCAACGGACAGGAGCGGAGACCCAGTACTTC.

V is TRBV20-1 and J is TRBJ2-1; unclear D gene. Trimming removed 0 bases from V and 0 bases from J, with 9 bases in between. Germline CDR1 DFQATT, CDR2 SNEGSKA (reference sequence). The CDR3 extends over 15 amino acids. CDR3 loop: CSAREWVDSYNEQFF. In nucleotides, the CDR3 is TGCAGTGCTAGAGAATGGGTTGACTCCTACAATGAGCAGTTCTTC.

This clonotype was seen ten or more times. The chain uses TRBV7-8 and TRBJ2-1; TRBD2 matches at 13 bases. This CDR3 has 18 residues. Trimming removed 5 bases from V and 8 bases from J; junction bases left unmatched: 15. Germline assignment: CDR1 SGHVS and CDR2 FQNEAQ. For the CDR3, the DNA is TGTGCCAGCAGCAAACTAGCGGGAGGGCCTGGAGTCAGAGATGAGCAGTTCTTC. As protein: CASSKLAGGPGVRDEQFF.

This clonotype showed up many times. The J gene is TRBJ2-2, the V gene TRBV12-3 or TRBV12-4; D is undetermined. Trimming cost V 7 bases and J 2 bases, with 14 bases left between them. The CDR3 loop spans 15 amino acids. The CDR3 DNA is TGTGCCAGCACCCCTTGGGCAGTCAACACCGGGGAGCTGTTTTTT. Protein sequence: CASTPWAVNTGELFF.

The table lists this clonotype with a few counts. The rearrangement uses TRBV18 and TRBJ2-1; TRBD2 matches 8 bases. This CDR3 spans 14 amino acids. Germline-derived CDR1 and CDR2 are KGHSH and LQKENI. J was trimmed by 5 bases and V by 3 bases; bases with no gene match: 3. The CDR3 sequence: CASSPRGGNNEQFF. As DNA, the CDR3 is TGTGCCAGCTCACCTCGGGGGGGGAACAATGAGCAGTTCTTC.

The table lists this clonotype with a few counts. The genes are TRBV5-1 and TRBJ2-2, with 8 bases matching TRBD2. Trimming at V came to 4 bases and at J to 2 bases, leaving 10 bases not matched to a gene. Looked up from germline, CDR1 is SGHRS and CDR2 is YFSETQ. The CDR3 loop spans 17 amino acids. DNA of the CDR3: TGCGCCAGCAGCCTTGGGCCGGGACTAGGTAACACCGGGGAGCTGTTTTTT. Translated: CASSLGPGLGNTGELFF.

This chain connects TRBV7-9 to TRBJ2-3; D unresolved. Germline assignment: CDR1 SEHNR and CDR2 FQNEAQ (reference sequence). The length of the CDR3 is 15 residues. The ends were cut back, 5 bases at V and 0 bases at J, with 12 bases in the middle. The CDR3 DNA reads TGTGCCAGCAGCCGCTTAGGTTCTAGCACAGATACGCAGTATTTT. It specifies CASSRLGSSTDTQYF.

The sample holds many counts of this clonotype. The V gene is TRBV2, the J gene TRBJ1-6; weak D call: TRBD1 (6 bases). CDR3 length: 16 amino acids. V shed 2 bases and J shed 8 bases, with 16 bases lying between them. Germline values: CDR1 SNHLY, CDR2 FYNNEI. CDR3 nucleotide sequence: TGTGCCAGCAGTGAATCATGGGGGCGGGGATATTCACCCCTCCACTTT. It specifies CASSESWGRGYSPLHF.

This chain connects TRBV29-1 to TRBJ1-3; no clear D. CDR3 length: 12 residues. The germline V gene encodes CDR1 SQVTM and CDR2 ANQGSEA. Trimming stripped 7 bases from V and 4 bases from J, with 11 bases between. Written as DNA, the CDR3 is TGCAGCGCTATATTCGGGGGAAACACCATATATTTT. As protein: CSAIFGGNTIYF.

This clonotype was detected only a few times. The V and J genes are TRBV2 and TRBJ1-6; no firm D call. Trimming stripped 6 bases from V and 7 bases from J, with 16 bases between. The CDR3 has 15 residues. Germline V gene data show CDR1 as SNHLY and CDR2 as FYNNEI. The CDR3 region is CASSRVTLGNSPLHF. Written as DNA, the CDR3 is TGTGCCAGCAGCCGAGTCACTTTAGGGAATTCACCCCTCCACTTT.

This clonotype was picked up many times. V is TRBV11-2 and J is TRBJ2-7; 15 bases fit TRBD2. V was clipped by 2 bases and J by 2 bases; unmatched bases: 7. This CDR3 region has 18 residues. CDR1 is SGHAT and CDR2 is FQNNGV in the germline V gene. CDR3 nucleotides: TGTGCCAGCAGCTTATGGGGGACTAGCGGGAGGAGGCCCTACGAGCAGTACTTC. It specifies CASSLWGTSGRRPYEQYF.

The CDR3 protein is CSARRLAGETYNEQFF. The CDR3 DNA reads as TGCAGTGCTAGAAGACTAGCGGGAGAGACCTACAATGAGCAGTTCTTC. The V and J genes are TRBV20-1 and TRBJ2-7, with 12 nucleotides matching TRBD2. The J call may be incorrect, as the DNA end agrees better with TRBJ2-1. Per germline, CDR1 DFQATT and CDR2 SNEGSKA (reference sequence). The CDR3 contains 16 residues.

The chain uses TRBV12-3 or TRBV12-4 and TRBJ2-7, with 12 bases matching TRBD1. After removal of 6 bases from V and 7 bases from J, the junction contained 13 bases not matched to a gene. The CDR3 length is 16 residues. The chain's CDR3 is CASRAITGQGAGEQYF. Here the CDR3 DNA reads TGTGCCAGCAGAGCTATCACGGGACAGGGGGCAGGGGAGCAGTACTTC.

In this sample, this clonotype turned up many times. The chain carries TRBV20-1 and TRBJ2-1; the D gene is possibly TRBD1 (6 bases). V was trimmed by 0 bases and J by 4 bases, leaving 13 bases between them. The CDR3 consists of 15 residues. Germline assignment: CDR1 DFQATT and CDR2 SNEGSKA (reference sequence). The CDR3 sequence is CSARDPGTKYNEQFF. The CDR3, as DNA: TGCAGTGCTAGAGACCCAGGGACAAAGTACAATGAGCAGTTCTTC.

The sample holds many counts of this clonotype. V and J are TRBV20-1 and TRBJ2-5, with TRBD2 identical over 14 bases. J lost 5 bases, V lost 5 bases, and 1 base had no gene match. This CDR3 region has 13 residues. Per germline, CDR1 DFQATT and CDR2 SNEGSKA (reference sequence). The CDR3 reads CSARTSGRETQYF. As DNA, the CDR3 is TGCAGTGCTCGGACTAGCGGGAGGGAGACCCAGTACTTC.

The chain joins TRBV20-1 to TRBJ2-5, with 7 bases identical to TRBD1. The CDR3 is 15 amino acids. Trimming at V came to 3 bases and at J to 2 bases, leaving 9 bases not matched to a gene. Germline V gives CDR1 DFQATT, CDR2 SNEGSKA (reference sequence). The CDR3 spells CSASSTGTVQETQYF. For the CDR3, the DNA is TGCAGTGCTAGTTCTACCGGGACAGTGCAAGAGACCCAGTACTTC.

Only a few counts were recorded for this clonotype. The chain couples TRBV3-1 to TRBJ1-1; 8 bases are a match to TRBD1. This CDR3 contains 14 residues. With V trimmed by 3 bases and J by 7 bases, 7 bases remained unmatched. Germline CDR1 LGHDT, CDR2 YNNKEL (reference sequence). The CDR3 nucleotides read TGTGCCAGCAGCCACCAAGGGACAGGAGGTGAAGCTTTCTTT. Protein sequence: CASSHQGTGGEAFF.

The chain joins TRBV5-5 to TRBJ2-7; D ambiguous. The V gene lost 2 bases and the J gene lost 9 bases, with 15 bases spanning the gap. The germline CDR1 and CDR2 sequences are SGHKS and YYEKEE (reference sequence). The CDR3 contains 13 residues. The CDR3 spells CASSLEGLSGQYF. CDR3 nucleotides: TGTGCCAGCAGCTTAGAAGGGTTGAGTGGGCAGTACTTC.

The chain carries TRBV27 and TRBJ2-6; D is unresolved. The CDR3 covers 13 residues. Trimming left V 3 bases short and J 3 bases short, with 3 bases between. The germline gives CDR1 MNHEY, CDR2 SMNVEV (reference sequence). CDR3 sequence reads: CASSLIGANVLTF. CDR3 bases: TGTGCCAGCAGTTTGATTGGGGCCAACGTCCTGACTTTC.

There are many counts of this clonotype. V is TRBV28 and J is TRBJ2-7, with D possibly being TRBD1 (6 bases). The CDR3 length is 15 residues. CDR1 is MDHEN, CDR2 SYDVKM, per germline. Trimming pared 8 bases from V and 0 bases from J, leaving 17 bases between. The CDR3 DNA sequence: TGTGCCAGCGGGGGCTGGGACGCTGCCTCCTACGAGCAGTACTTC. Protein product: CASGGWDAASYEQYF. The complete variable domain, with remaining parts taken from reference TRBV28 and TRBJ2-7, reads DVKVTQSSRYLVKRTGEKVFLECVQDMDHENMFWYRQDPGLGLRLIYFSYDVKMKEKGDIPEGYSVSREKKERFSLILESASTNQTSMYLCASGGWDAASYEQYFGPGTRLTVT.

The chain links TRBV20-1 to TRBJ1-2; D remains unclear. V lost 3 bases and J lost 5, with 1 base in between. The CDR3 has 9 amino acids. Germline CDR1 DFQATT, CDR2 SNEGSKA (reference sequence). The CDR3 DNA is TGCAGTGCTAGTTATGGCTACACCTTC. Its translation is CSASYGYTF.

This clonotype was seen only a few times. This clone may be a read error of a much larger clone one base away. The rearrangement uses TRBV6-2 or TRBV6-3 and TRBJ1-2; D unresolved. Germline V gene sequence: CDR1 MNHEY, CDR2 SVGEGT. CDR3 size: 15 residues. CDR3 coding DNA: TGTGCCAGCACAAAGACCGGGGTTAACAACTATGGCCACACCTTC. Its protein is CASTKTGVNNYGHTF.